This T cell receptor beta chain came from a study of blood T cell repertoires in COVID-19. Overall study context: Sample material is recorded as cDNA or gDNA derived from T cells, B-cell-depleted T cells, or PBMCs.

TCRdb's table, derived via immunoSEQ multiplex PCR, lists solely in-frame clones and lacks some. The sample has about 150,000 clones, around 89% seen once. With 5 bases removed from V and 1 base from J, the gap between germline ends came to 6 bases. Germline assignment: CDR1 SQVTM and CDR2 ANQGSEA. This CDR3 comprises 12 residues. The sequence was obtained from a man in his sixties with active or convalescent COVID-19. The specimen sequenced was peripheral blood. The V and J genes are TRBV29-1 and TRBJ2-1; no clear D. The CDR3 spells CSVISSYNEQFF. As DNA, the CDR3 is TGCAGCGTTATCAGTTCCTACAATGAGCAGTTCTTC.